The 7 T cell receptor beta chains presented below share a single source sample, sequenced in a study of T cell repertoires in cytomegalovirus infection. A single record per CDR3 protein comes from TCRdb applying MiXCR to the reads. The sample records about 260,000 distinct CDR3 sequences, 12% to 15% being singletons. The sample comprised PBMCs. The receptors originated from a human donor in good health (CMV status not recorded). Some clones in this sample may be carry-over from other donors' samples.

The CDR3 DNA reads TGTGCCAGCACAGAGAGCAATCAGCCCCAGCATTTT. Translation: CASTESNQPQHF. The chain uses TRBV6-2 or TRBV6-3 and TRBJ1-5, with D hard to call. The CDR3 totals 12 residues. V was shortened by 7 bases and J by 1 base, with 5 bases between the two germline ends. Per germline, CDR1 MNHEY and CDR2 SVGEGT.

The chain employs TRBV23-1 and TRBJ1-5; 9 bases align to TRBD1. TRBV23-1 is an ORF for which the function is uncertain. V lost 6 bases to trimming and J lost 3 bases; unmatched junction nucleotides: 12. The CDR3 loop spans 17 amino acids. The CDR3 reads CASRRIGTGPTNQPQHF. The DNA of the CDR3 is TGCGCCAGCAGACGAATAGGGACAGGGCCTACCAATCAGCCCCAGCATTTT.

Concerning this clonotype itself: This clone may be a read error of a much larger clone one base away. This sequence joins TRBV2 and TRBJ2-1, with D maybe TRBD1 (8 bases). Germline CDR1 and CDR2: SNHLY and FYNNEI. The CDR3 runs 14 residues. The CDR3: CASSLYRGGNGQFF. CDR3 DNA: TGTGCCAGCAGTCTCTACAGGGGGGGGAATGGGCAGTTCTTC.

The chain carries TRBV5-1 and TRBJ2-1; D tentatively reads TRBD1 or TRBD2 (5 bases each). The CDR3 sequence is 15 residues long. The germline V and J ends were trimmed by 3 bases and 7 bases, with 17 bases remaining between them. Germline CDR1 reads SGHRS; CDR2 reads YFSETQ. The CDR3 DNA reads TGCGCCAGCAGCTCTTCCGGGACCACGCAGAATGAGCAGTTCTTC. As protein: CASSSSGTTQNEQFF.

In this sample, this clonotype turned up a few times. CDR3 bases: TGCGCCAGCAGCCAAGATGGACTAGCGGTAACTGAGCAGTTCTTC. Protein product: CASSQDGLAVTEQFF. The V gene is TRBV4-3, the J gene TRBJ2-1; 10 positions agree with TRBD2. There are 15 residues in the CDR3. Per germline, CDR1 LGHNA and CDR2 YSLEER. V shed 0 bases, J shed 9 bases, and the junction held 5 bases outside the gene matches.

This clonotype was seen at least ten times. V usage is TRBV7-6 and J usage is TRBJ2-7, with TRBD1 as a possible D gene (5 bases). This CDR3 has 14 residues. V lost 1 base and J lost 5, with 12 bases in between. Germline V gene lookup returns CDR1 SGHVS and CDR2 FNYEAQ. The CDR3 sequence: CASSLVGGANEQYF. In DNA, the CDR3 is TGTGCCAGCAGCTTAGTGGGTGGGGCCAACGAGCAGTACTTC.

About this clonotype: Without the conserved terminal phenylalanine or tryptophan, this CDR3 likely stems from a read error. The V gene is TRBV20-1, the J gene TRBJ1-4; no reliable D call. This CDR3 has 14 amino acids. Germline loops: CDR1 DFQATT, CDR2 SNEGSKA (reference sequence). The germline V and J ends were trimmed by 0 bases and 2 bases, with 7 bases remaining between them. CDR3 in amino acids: CSAREDSTNEKLFL. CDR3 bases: TGCAGTGCTAGAGAGGATTCGACTAATGAAAAACTGTTTTTG.